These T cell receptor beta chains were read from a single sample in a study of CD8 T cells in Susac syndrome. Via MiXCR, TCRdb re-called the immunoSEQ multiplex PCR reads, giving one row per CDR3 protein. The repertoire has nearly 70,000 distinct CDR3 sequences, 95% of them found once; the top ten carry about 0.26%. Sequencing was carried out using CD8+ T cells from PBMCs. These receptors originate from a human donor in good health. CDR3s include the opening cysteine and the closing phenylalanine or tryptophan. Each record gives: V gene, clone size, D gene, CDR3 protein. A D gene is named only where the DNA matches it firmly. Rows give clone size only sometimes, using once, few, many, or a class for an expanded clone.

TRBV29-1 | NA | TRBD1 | CSVATGDGELFF
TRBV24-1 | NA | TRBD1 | CATSEQGAGSGANVLTF
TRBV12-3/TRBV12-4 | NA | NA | CASSGGWGYGYTF
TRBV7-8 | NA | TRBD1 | CASSYWDRHNTEAFF
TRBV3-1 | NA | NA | CASSRPGTGMFYEQYF
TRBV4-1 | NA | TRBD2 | CASSLRSSGTLNEQFF
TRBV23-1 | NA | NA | CASSQLKVSPAYGYTF
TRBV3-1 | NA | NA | CASSQKSSTDTQYF
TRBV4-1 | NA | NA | CASSQALFVGGDYGYTF
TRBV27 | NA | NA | CASSLPGPFYGYTF
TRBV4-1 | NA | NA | CASSRGQKNTEAFF
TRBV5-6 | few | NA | CASSPGTDTQYF
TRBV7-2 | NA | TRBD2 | CASSFSSGGAAYEQYF
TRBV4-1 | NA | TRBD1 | CASSQDRQGATTDTQYF
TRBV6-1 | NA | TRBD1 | CASYAGTGKALWGYTF
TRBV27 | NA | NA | CASSLEGLRTAPLHF
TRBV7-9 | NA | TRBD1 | CASSPKTGHTEAFF
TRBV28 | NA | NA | CASSDLSYEQYF
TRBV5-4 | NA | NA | CASSLPVEGGSYNEQFF
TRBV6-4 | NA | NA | CASSDSGDTQYF
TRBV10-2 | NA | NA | CASSEGLGRIDEQYF
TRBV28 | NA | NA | CATSGAEQFF
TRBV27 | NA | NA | CASTPVGVQGTDTQYF
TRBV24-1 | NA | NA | CATSDASSSGTQYF
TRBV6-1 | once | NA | CAIGGRGEAFF
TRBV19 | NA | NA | CASSHDRYGGPNTGELFF
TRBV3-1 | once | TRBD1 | CASSPTRDRGEYEQYF
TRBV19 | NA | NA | CASSQLGGNQPQHF
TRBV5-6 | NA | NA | CASSLLEDGTEAFF
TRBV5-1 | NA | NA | CASSLYVDEQFF
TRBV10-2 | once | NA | CASSDEKGLTDTQYF
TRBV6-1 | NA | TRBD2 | CASSGPRIAGESYNEQFF
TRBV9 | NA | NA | CASSLGSAGYTF